These T cell receptor beta chains were read from a single sample in a study of shared clonotypes between healthy human individuals. TCRdb keeps only in-frame clones here, not all; method: immunoSEQ multiplex PCR. This table has roughly 2,300,000 clones, under 95% appearing once. The sequenced sample was naive CD4+ T cells from PBMCs. The origin of the receptors is a man aged 18-30 years in good health. Some clones in this sample may be carry-over from other donors' samples. CDR3s include the opening cysteine and the closing phenylalanine or tryptophan. Each record gives: J gene, V gene, clone size, D gene, CDR3 DNA, CDR3 protein. D genes are given only for firm matches. Some rows have no size entry. The others give once, few or many, or a class for an expanded clone.

TRBJ2-5 TRBV5-1 - - TGCGCCAGCAGCTTGGCCGCGGCAGAAGAGACCCAGTACTTC CASSLAAAEETQYF
TRBJ2-6 TRBV28 - - TGTGCCAGCAGTTTGGGGGGATTGGGGGCCAACGTCCTGACTTTC CASSLGGLGANVLTF
TRBJ2-5 TRBV29-1 - - TGCAGCGTTGGGGGATTGTACCAAGAGACCCAGTACTTC CSVGGLYQETQYF
TRBJ1-2 TRBV14 once TRBD1 TGTGCCAGCAGCCTACAGGGGGGAGCTAACTATGGCTACACCTTC CASSLQGGANYGYTF
TRBJ1-2 TRBV18 - TRBD1 TGTGCCAGCTCCCCGGGACAGACAAACTATGGCTACACCTTC CASSPGQTNYGYTF
TRBJ2-1 TRBV28 - - TGTGCCAGCAGTTTATGGGGGGGACAGTCATACAATGAGCAGTTCTTC CASSLWGGQSYNEQFF
TRBJ2-3 TRBV28 - TRBD2 TGTGCCAGCAGCCCAGCGGGAGCTACAGATACGCAGTATTTT CASSPAGATDTQYF
TRBJ1-5 TRBV28 once TRBD1 TGTGCCAGCAGTTTTTATAAGGGGGCGCGCAATCAGCCCCAGCATTTT CASSFYKGARNQPQHF
TRBJ1-3 TRBV7-2 - - TGTGCCAGCAGCTTAGGGGGTAGGGTCTCTGGAAACACCATATATTTT CASSLGGRVSGNTIYF
TRBJ2-1 TRBV11-3 - TRBD2 TGTGCCAGCAGTGCACTAGCGGGTCGCGATGAGCAGTTCTTC CASSALAGRDEQFF
TRBJ2-1 TRBV2 - - TGTGCCAGTACTCGGGAGACACGCGAGCAGTTCTTC CASTRETREQFF
TRBJ2-5 TRBV9 once TRBD1 TGTGCCAGCAGCGTAGGGGACAGGGTCATGTCAGGAGAGACCCAGTACTTC CASSVGDRVMSGETQYF
TRBJ1-1 TRBV10-3 - - TGTGCCATCAGTGCCAGGGAGAGGGACACTGAAGCTTTCTTT CAISARERDTEAFF
TRBJ1-3 TRBV11-1 - - TGTGCCAGCAGCTCGGGCAGCTCTGGAAACACCATATATTTT CASSSGSSGNTIYF
TRBJ2-1 TRBV7-9 - - TGTGCCAGCAGCTTAGTTCCGGGGCCCGGCTACAATGAGCAGTTCTTC CASSLVPGPGYNEQFF
TRBJ2-2 TRBV29-1 - - TGCAGCGTTGCCCGGTTGGGGGACACCGGGGAGCTGTTTTTT CSVARLGDTGELFF
TRBJ2-1 TRBV6-5 - TRBD2 TGTGCCAGCAGTTACACTAGCGGGGGTTACAATGAGCAGTTCTTC CASSYTSGGYNEQFF
TRBJ1-5 TRBV7-9 - TRBD1 TGTGCCAGCAGCCCAGGGACAGGGGCCCCGCATTTT CASSPGTGAPHF
TRBJ1-4 TRBV6-6 - - TGTGCCAGCAGTTACGGTCATAATGAAAAACTGTTTTTT CASSYGHNEKLFF
TRBJ2-1 TRBV5-1 - TRBD1 TGCGCCAGCAGCTCGTTGACAGGGGCCTCCTACAATGAGCAGTTCTTC CASSSLTGASYNEQFF
TRBJ2-1 TRBV5-1 once TRBD2 TGCGCCAGCAGCGCCGGACTAGCGGTGAACAATGAGCAGTTCTTC CASSAGLAVNNEQFF
TRBJ1-2 TRBV6-6 - TRBD1 TGTGCCAGCAGTCGGACAGGGACCTATGGCTACACCTTC CASSRTGTYGYTF
TRBJ2-7 TRBV5-4 - - TGTGCCAGCAGCAATGGGAGGGCGGGGGACACCTACGAGCAGTACTTC CASSNGRAGDTYEQYF
TRBJ2-2 TRBV11-2 - - TGTGCCAGCAGCATCAATACCGGGAGAAACACCGGGGAGCTGTTTTTT CASSINTGRNTGELFF
TRBJ2-1 TRBV2 - TRBD2 TGTGCCAGCAGGGGACTAGCGGGAGATAGGTCCTACAATGAGCAGTTCTTC CASRGLAGDRSYNEQFF
TRBJ2-5 TRBV2 - TRBD1 TGTGCCAGCAGCCCGACAGGGGGCGGCGAGACCCAGTACTTC CASSPTGGGETQYF
TRBJ2-7 TRBV23-1 - - TGCGCCAGCAGTCAATCGGGCCAGAGGTGGGAGTACGAGCAGTACTTC CASSQSGQRWEYEQYF
TRBJ2-5 TRBV19 - TRBD1 TGTGCCAGTAGTAACCTACAGGGGGCCGGAGAGACCCAGTACTTC CASSNLQGAGETQYF
TRBJ2-1 TRBV5-6 once TRBD2 TGTGCCAGCAGCTTGGTCGCTAGCGGGACCCACAATGAGCAGTTCTTC CASSLVASGTHNEQFF
TRBJ1-4 TRBV5-4 once - TGTGCCAGCAGCTTGAAGGATAATGAAAAACTGTTTTTT CASSLKDNEKLFF
TRBJ2-7 TRBV6-1 - - TGTGCCAGCAGTGACCGGCGGGGCCCCTACGAGCAGTACTTC CASSDRRGPYEQYF
TRBJ2-1 TRBV7-2 - TRBD2 TGTGCCAGCAGCTTCGCGGGGACGGGGGGCAATGAGCAGTTCTTC CASSFAGTGGNEQFF
TRBJ2-3 TRBV5-1 - TRBD2 TGCGCCAGCAGCCCCCTAGCGGGAAACCCCACAGATACGCAGTATTTT CASSPLAGNPTDTQYF
TRBJ2-6 TRBV6-1 - - TGTGCCACGCGAACAGGGTCTGGGGCCAACGTCCTGACTTTC CATRTGSGANVLTF
TRBJ2-2 TRBV11-2 - - TGTGCCAGCAGCTTAGTAGGAGTGGAGCTGTTTTTT CASSLVGVELFF
TRBJ1-2 TRBV5-8 once - TGTGCCAGCAGCTTCGTCGGCGGCTACACCTTC CASSFVGGYTF
TRBJ2-7 TRBV4-1 - - TGCGCCAGCAGCCGAGATAGTAGGTACGAGCAGTACTTC CASSRDSRYEQYF
TRBJ2-7 TRBV7-3 once TRBD2 TGTGCCAGCAGCACAACCGGGAGGACCTACGAGCAGTACTTC CASSTTGRTYEQYF
TRBJ2-5 TRBV5-1 - - TGCGCCAGCAGCTCCCAGGGGATAAGCGGGGAGACCCAGTACTTC CASSSQGISGETQYF
TRBJ1-2 TRBV14 once - TGTGCCAGCAGCCCGGGGGGAGGTGGCTACACCTTC CASSPGGGGYTF
TRBJ2-5 TRBV6-1 - TRBD2 TGTGCCACAGAGAGCGGGAGGGCCGACCAAGAGACCCAGTACTTC CATESGRADQETQYF
TRBJ1-1 TRBV5-1 - TRBD1 TGCGCCAGCAGCTTGGTTGACAGGGTGAACACTGAAGCTTTCTTT CASSLVDRVNTEAFF
TRBJ2-7 TRBV2 - TRBD2 TGTGCCAGCGTCCTGAGAGCTAGCGGACTGTACGAGCAGTACTTC CASVLRASGLYEQYF
TRBJ2-1 TRBV6-1 - - TGTGCCAGCAGTGCGGACCTGGGGAATGAGCAGTTCTTC CASSADLGNEQFF
TRBJ2-4 TRBV7-9 - - TGTGCCAGCAGCGCAAACAGCGTGCTAGCCAAAAACATTCAGTACTTC CASSANSVLAKNIQYF
TRBJ2-7 TRBV5-1 - - TGCGCCAGCAGCTTGGAAAGGGGGTGGACCTACGAGCAGTACTTC CASSLERGWTYEQYF
TRBJ2-3 TRBV5-1 - - TGCGCCAGCAGCTTGGGGGGCGTAGATACGCAGTATTTT CASSLGGVDTQYF
TRBJ2-7 TRBV25-1 - - TGTGCCAGCAGTGAAAGGTTCCGAGGGGGACCCTACGAGCAGTACTTC CASSERFRGGPYEQYF